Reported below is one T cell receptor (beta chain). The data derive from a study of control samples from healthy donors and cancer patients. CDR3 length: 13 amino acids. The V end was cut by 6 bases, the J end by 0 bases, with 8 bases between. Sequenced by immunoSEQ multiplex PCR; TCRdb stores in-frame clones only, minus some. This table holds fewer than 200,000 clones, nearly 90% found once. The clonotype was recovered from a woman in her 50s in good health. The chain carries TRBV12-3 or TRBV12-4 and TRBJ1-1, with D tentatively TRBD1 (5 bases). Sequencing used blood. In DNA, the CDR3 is TGTGCCAGCAGGTCAGGGATGAACACTGAAGCTTTCTTT. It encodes CASRSGMNTEAFF.